Each of the 17 T cell receptor beta chains below was sequenced from the same sample in a study of Ad26.COV2.S vaccination and SARS-CoV-2 variants. The data were produced by immunoSEQ multiplex PCR, yet TCRdb's version contains in-frame clones alone and is incomplete. The sample shows fewer than 800,000 clones, around 92% of them seen only once. Treatment given: roughly 18 received Ad26.COV2.S at low or high dose, single or two shots; roughly five received placebo; per-sample allocation not given. Sampling was done on day 63 after the first vaccine or placebo injection. The sequenced sample was peripheral blood, obtained in a trial of Ad26.COV2.S vaccine versus placebo. The receptors here all came from a person aged 18-60 years who received the Ad26.COV2.S COVID-19 vaccine or a placebo.

V usage is TRBV6-5 and J usage is TRBJ2-5; TRBD2 is a possible D gene (6 bases). V lost 7 bases and J 2 bases, leaving 17 bases between the germline ends. The CDR3 runs 15 residues. Germline assignment: CDR1 MNHEY and CDR2 SVGAGI. The CDR3 sequence: CASTSGGAGQETQYF. CDR3 in DNA: TGTGCCAGCACCTCGGGCGGGGCCGGACAAGAGACCCAGTACTTC.

This sequence joins TRBV29-1 and TRBJ2-3; D uncertain. With 4 bases removed from V and 6 bases from J, the gap between germline ends came to 17 bases. CDR3 length: 14 residues. Looked up from germline, CDR1 is SQVTM and CDR2 is ANQGSEA. The DNA of the CDR3 is TGCAGCGTTGGGAAGCTACACTCCGCCGATACGCAGTATTTT. It codes for CSVGKLHSADTQYF.

The chain is built from TRBV6-5 and TRBJ2-2; D could derive from TRBD1 or TRBD2 (6 bases each). V lost 6 bases, J lost 4 bases, and 15 bases lay in between. The CDR3 consists of 15 residues. CDR1 and CDR2 from the germline V gene are MNHEY and SVGAGI. DNA for the CDR3: TGTGCCAGCAGAGGGTGGGGGGCCAGCACCGGGGAGCTGTTTTTT. This encodes CASRGWGASTGELFF.

The chain uses TRBV6-1 and TRBJ2-7; a possible D gene is TRBD1 (6 bases). This CDR3 is 14 amino acids long. Trimming stripped 1 base from V and 5 bases from J, with 12 bases between. Germline V gene data show CDR1 as MNHNS and CDR2 as SASEGT. The CDR3 region has the DNA TGTGCCAGCAGTGAAGGCGCAGGGGCGCACGAGCAGTACTTC. Translation: CASSEGAGAHEQYF.

V is TRBV27 and J is TRBJ1-2; 7 bases agree with TRBD1. The CDR3 runs to 14 residues. Germline V lookup: CDR1 MNHEY, CDR2 SMNVEV (reference sequence). V gave up 3 bases and J gave up 2 bases; unmatched junction bases: 3. The CDR3 DNA reads TGTGCCAGCAGTTTCCGGGACAGAAACTATGGCTACACCTTC. Translated: CASSFRDRNYGYTF.

With respect to this clone: Other DNA sequences in this sample translate to the same CDR3. The chain uses TRBV18 and TRBJ1-1, with 7 bases matching TRBD1. The V segment lost 3 bases and the J segment 1 base; nucleotides outside the gene matches: 2. This CDR3 is 14 amino acids long. Looked up from germline, CDR1 is KGHSH and CDR2 is LQKENI. The CDR3 coding sequence is TGTGCCAGCTCACCTGGGACAGCGAACACTGAAGCTTTCTTT. It is translated as CASSPGTANTEAFF.

The chain carries TRBV6-2 or TRBV6-3 and TRBJ2-1; TRBD2 matches at 12 bases. The V gene's germline CDR1 is MNHEY and CDR2 SVGEGT. The CDR3 sequence is 16 residues long. V lost 2 bases to trimming and J lost 4 bases; unmatched junction nucleotides: 3. CDR3 nucleotide sequence: TGTGCCAGCAGTTACCGGACTAGCGGGATTTACAATGAGCAGTTCTTC. It yields the protein CASSYRTSGIYNEQFF.

CDR3 sequence: CASSSSGSDTQYF. CDR3 sequence (DNA): TGTGCCAGCTCCTCCTCTGGGTCAGATACGCAGTATTTT. The rearrangement uses TRBV18 and TRBJ2-3, with D uncertain. Between the trimmed V and J ends, which lost 6 bases and 4 bases, there was a span of 11 bases. The germline V gene has CDR1 KGHSH and CDR2 LQKENI. The CDR3 is made up of 13 amino acids.

The rearrangement joins TRBV5-4 to TRBJ1-4, with unresolved D. The CDR3 is 14 amino acids. V was trimmed by 4 bases and J by 8 bases, leaving 15 bases between them. Germline V gene lookup returns CDR1 SGHNT and CDR2 YYREEE (reference sequence). The CDR3 protein is CASSTALEREKLFF. As DNA, the CDR3 is TGTGCCAGCAGCACCGCGCTAGAGCGCGAAAAACTGTTTTTT.

This rearrangement joins TRBV18 to TRBJ2-1, with TRBD2 matching over 12 bases. The junction had 5 bases not matched to a gene; V was cut back by 3 bases and J by 8 bases. This CDR3 has 15 amino acids. In germline, CDR1 is KGHSH, CDR2 LQKENI. The CDR3 loop is CASSPRTSGNDEQFF. Here the CDR3 DNA reads TGTGCCAGCTCACCCCGGACTAGCGGGAACGATGAGCAGTTCTTC.

With regard to this clone: Other DNA sequences in this specimen translate into the identical CDR3. Written as DNA, the CDR3 is TGTGCCAGCAGTCAGGGTGGCAATCAGCCCCAGCATTTT. The encoded protein is CASSQGGNQPQHF. The chain combines TRBV12-3 or TRBV12-4 with TRBJ1-5, with D perhaps matching TRBD1 (5 bases). Trimming took off 5 bases at V and 2 bases at J, with 7 bases between the two ends. The CDR3 loop spans 13 amino acids.

V gene TRBV7-7 combines with J gene TRBJ1-3; 8 bases agree with TRBD1. With V trimmed by 5 bases and J by 0 bases, 3 bases remained unmatched. The length of the CDR3 is 15 residues. From germline, CDR1 is SSHAT and CDR2 FNYEAQ (reference sequence). Here the CDR3 reads CASSRDRSSGNTIYF. Here the CDR3 DNA reads TGTGCCAGCAGCCGGGACAGGAGCTCTGGAAACACCATATATTTT. The full variable domain, in which reference TRBV7-7 and TRBJ1-3 provide the parts outside the CDR3, is GAGVSQSPRYKVTKRGQDVTLRCDPISSHATLYWYQQALGQGPEFLTYFNYEAQPDKSGLPSDRFSAERPEGSISTLTIQRTEQRDSAMYRCASSRDRSSGNTIYFGEGSWLTVV.

The chain links TRBV5-1 to TRBJ1-4, with a tentative D call TRBD1 (6 bases). The CDR3 has 13 amino acids. The germline CDR1 and CDR2 sequences are SGHRS and YFSETQ. V gave up 0 bases and J gave up 6 bases, with 6 bases separating them. CDR3 DNA sequence: TGCGCCAGCAGCTTGGCAGGGGATGAAAAACTGTTTTTT. Protein product: CASSLAGDEKLFF. The complete variable domain, with remaining parts taken from reference TRBV5-1 and TRBJ1-4, reads KAGVTQTPRYLIKTRGQQVTLSCSPISGHRSVSWYQQTPGQGLQFLFEYFSETQRNKGNFPGRFSGRQFSNSRSEMNVSTLELGDSALYLCASSLAGDEKLFFGSGTQLSVL.

This rearrangement joins TRBV14 to TRBJ2-3; 11 positions agree with TRBD2. This CDR3 has 16 residues. Germline V CDR1 and CDR2: SGHDN, FVKESK. V was pared by 0 bases and J by 5 bases, with 4 bases of the junction left unmatched. The CDR3: CASSQEPGLAGDTQYF. CDR3 bases: TGTGCCAGCAGCCAAGAACCCGGACTAGCGGGAGATACGCAGTATTTT.

The chain has TRBV7-9 and TRBJ2-7; possibly TRBD2 for D (6 bases). V lost 2 bases and J 0 bases, leaving 20 bases between the germline ends. CDR3 length: 18 amino acids. CDR1 and CDR2 from the germline V gene are SEHNR and FQNEAQ (reference sequence). The CDR3: CASSLWGLAERHSYEQYF. The CDR3 coding sequence is TGTGCCAGCAGCTTATGGGGGTTAGCGGAGCGCCACTCCTACGAGCAGTACTTC.

The sample holds one count of this clone. This chain connects TRBV7-2 to TRBJ1-1; no definite D call. This CDR3 has 15 amino acids. V lost 0 bases and J lost 0, with 8 bases in between. Germline assignment: CDR1 SGHTA and CDR2 FQGNSA. DNA for the CDR3: TGTGCCAGCAGCTTAGCGGGAGCCATGAACACTGAAGCTTTCTTT. Translation: CASSLAGAMNTEAFF.

The CDR3, as DNA: TGTGCCAGCAGTTGGGACAGGGGCCCCCCGGGGGAGCTGTTTTTT. This codes for CASSWDRGPPGELFF. The rearrangement joins TRBV6-2 or TRBV6-3 to TRBJ2-2; 10 nucleotides line up with TRBD1. CDR3 length: 15 residues. The V gene end was trimmed by 4 bases and the J gene end by 8 bases; junction bases not matched to a gene: 7. CDR1 and CDR2 (germline): MNHEY, SVGEGT.